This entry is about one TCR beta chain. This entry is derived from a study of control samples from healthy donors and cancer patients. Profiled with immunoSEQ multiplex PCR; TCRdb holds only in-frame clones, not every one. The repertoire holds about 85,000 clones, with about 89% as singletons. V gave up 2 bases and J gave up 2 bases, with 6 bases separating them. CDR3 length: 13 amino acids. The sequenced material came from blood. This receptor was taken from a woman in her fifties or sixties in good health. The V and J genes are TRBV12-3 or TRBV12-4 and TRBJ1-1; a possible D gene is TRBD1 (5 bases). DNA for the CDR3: TGTGCCAGCAGTTTAAGGACAAACACTGAAGCTTTCTTT. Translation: CASSLRTNTEAFF.